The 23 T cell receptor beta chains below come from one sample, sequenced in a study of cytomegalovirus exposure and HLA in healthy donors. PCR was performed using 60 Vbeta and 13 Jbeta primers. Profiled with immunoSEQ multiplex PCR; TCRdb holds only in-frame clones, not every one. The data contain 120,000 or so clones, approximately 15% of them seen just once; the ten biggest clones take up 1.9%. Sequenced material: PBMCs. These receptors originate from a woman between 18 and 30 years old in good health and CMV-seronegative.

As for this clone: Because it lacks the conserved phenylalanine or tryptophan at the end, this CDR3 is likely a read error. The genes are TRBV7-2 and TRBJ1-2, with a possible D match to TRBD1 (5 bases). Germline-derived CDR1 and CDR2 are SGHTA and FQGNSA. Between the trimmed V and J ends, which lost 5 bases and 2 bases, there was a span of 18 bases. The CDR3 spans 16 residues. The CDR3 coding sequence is TGTGCCAGCAGCCCACCCCGGAGGGGTCTAAACTATGGCTACACCCTC. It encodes CASSPPRRGLNYGYTL.

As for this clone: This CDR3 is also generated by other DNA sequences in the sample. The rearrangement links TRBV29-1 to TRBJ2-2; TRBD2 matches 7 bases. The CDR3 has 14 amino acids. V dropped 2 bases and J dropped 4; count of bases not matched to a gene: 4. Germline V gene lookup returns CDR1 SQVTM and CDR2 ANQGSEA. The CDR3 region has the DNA TGCAGCGTTGAACTGGGACTACGCACCGGGGAGCTGTTTTTT. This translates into CSVELGLRTGELFF.

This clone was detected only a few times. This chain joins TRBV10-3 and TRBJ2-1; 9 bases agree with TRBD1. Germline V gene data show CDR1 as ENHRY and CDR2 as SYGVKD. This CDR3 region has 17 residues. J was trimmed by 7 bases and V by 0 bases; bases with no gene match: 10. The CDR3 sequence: CAISESGGQGIANEQFF. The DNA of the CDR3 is TGTGCCATCAGTGAGTCGGGGGGACAGGGTATTGCGAATGAGCAGTTCTTC.

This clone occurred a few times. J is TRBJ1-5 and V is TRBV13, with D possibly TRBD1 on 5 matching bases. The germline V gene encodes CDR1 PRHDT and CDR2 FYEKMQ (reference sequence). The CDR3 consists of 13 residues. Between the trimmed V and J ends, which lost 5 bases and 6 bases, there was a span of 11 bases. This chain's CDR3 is CASSRQGSQPQHF. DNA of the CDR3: TGTGCCAGCAGCCGCCAGGGTAGTCAGCCCCAGCATTTT.

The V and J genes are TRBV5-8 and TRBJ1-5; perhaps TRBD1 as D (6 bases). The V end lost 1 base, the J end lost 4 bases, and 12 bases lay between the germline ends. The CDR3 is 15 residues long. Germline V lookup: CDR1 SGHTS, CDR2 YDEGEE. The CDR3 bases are TGTGCCAGCAGCTTGAAGAGAGGGGGTAATCAGCCCCAGCATTTT. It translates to CASSLKRGGNQPQHF.

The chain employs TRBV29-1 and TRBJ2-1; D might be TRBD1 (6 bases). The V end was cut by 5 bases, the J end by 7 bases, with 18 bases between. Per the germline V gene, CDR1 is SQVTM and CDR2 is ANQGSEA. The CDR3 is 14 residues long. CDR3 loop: CSVRARGGTNEQFF. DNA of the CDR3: TGCAGCGTTAGGGCCCGAGGGGGAACTAATGAGCAGTTCTTC.

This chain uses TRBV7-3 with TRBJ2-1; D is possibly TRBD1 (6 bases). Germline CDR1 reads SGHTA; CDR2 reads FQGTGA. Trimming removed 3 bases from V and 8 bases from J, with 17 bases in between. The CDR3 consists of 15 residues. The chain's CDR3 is CASSLSGAAGDEQFF. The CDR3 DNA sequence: TGTGCCAGCAGCTTGTCAGGGGCCGCAGGGGATGAGCAGTTCTTC.

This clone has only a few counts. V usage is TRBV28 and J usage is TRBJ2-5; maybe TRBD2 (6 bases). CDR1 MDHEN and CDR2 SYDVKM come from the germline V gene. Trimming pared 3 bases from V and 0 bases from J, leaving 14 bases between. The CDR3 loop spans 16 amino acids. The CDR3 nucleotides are TGTGCCAGCAGTTTGGCGGGGCCGCTGTACCAAGAGACCCAGTACTTC. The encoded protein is CASSLAGPLYQETQYF.

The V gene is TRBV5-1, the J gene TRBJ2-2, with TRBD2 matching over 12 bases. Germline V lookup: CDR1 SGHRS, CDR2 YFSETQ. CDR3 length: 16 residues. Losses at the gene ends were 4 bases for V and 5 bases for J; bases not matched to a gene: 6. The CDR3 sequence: CASSPLAGGKTGELFF. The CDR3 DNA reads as TGCGCCAGCAGCCCCCTAGCGGGGGGGAAAACCGGGGAGCTGTTTTTT.

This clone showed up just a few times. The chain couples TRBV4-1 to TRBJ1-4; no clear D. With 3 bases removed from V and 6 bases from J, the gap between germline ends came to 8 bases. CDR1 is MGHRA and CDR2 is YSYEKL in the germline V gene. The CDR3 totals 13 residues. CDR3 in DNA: TGCGCCAGCAGCCAGACATTATATGAAAAACTGTTTTTT. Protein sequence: CASSQTLYEKLFF.

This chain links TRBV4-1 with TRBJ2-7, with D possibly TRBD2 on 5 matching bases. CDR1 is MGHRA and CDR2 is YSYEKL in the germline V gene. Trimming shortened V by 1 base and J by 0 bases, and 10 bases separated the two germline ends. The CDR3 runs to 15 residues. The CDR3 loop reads CASSQVNGDSYEQYF. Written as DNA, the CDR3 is TGCGCCAGCAGCCAAGTAAACGGGGACTCCTACGAGCAGTACTTC.

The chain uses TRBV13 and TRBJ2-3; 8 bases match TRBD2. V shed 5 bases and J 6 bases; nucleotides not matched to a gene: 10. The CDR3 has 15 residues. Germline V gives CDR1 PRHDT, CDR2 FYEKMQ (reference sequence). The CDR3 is CASSLRVGGGDTQYF. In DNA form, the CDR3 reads TGTGCCAGCAGCCTTAGGGTCGGGGGGGGCGATACGCAGTATTTT.

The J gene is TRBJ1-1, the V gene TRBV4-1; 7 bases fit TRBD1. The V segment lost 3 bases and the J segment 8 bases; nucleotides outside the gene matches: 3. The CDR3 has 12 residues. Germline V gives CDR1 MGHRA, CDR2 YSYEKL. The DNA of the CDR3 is TGCGCCAGCAGCCAGGCAGGGGGAGAAGCTTTCTTT. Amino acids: CASSQAGGEAFF.

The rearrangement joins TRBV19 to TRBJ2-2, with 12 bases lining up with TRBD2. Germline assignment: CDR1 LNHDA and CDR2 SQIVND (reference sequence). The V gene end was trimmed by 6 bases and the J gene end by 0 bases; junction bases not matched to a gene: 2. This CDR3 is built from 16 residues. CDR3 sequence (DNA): TGTGCCAGTAGGAGACTAGCGGGGGCGAACACCGGGGAGCTGTTTTTT. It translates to CASRRLAGANTGELFF.

The CDR3 is CASSPLGGTNEKLFF. The CDR3 nucleotides read TGTGCCAGCAGCCCCCTCGGGGGGACTAATGAAAAACTGTTTTTT. The J gene is TRBJ1-4, the V gene TRBV7-9; D perhaps matches TRBD1 (5 bases). V was pared by 5 bases and J by 2 bases, with 12 bases between. CDR1 is SEHNR and CDR2 is FQNEAQ in the germline V gene (reference sequence). The CDR3 contains 15 residues.

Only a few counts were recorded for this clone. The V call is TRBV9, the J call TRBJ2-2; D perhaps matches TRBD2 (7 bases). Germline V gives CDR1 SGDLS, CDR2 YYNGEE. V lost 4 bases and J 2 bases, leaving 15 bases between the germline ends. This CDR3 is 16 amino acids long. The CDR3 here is CASSRSGGANTGELFF. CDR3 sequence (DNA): TGTGCCAGCAGCCGCTCGGGGGGCGCCAACACCGGGGAGCTGTTTTTT.

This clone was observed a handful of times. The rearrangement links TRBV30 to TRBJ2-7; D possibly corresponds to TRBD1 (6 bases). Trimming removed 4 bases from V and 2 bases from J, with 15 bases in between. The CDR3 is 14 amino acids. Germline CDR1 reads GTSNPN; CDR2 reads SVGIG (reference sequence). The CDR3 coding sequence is TGTGCCTGGAACCCCGACAGGACCCCCTACGAGCAGTACTTC. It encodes CAWNPDRTPYEQYF.

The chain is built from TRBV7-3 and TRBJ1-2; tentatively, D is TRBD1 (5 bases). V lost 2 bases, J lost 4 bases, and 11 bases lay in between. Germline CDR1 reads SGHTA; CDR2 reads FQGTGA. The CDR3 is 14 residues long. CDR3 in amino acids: CASSLYGGAYGYTF. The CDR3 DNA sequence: TGTGCCAGCAGCTTATACGGTGGGGCCTATGGCTACACCTTC.

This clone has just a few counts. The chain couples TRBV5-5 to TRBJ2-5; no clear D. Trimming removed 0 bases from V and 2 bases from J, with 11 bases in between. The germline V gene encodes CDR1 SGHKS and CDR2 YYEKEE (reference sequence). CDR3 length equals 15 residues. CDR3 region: CASSLGPWSQETQYF. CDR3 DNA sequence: TGTGCCAGCAGCTTGGGTCCCTGGAGTCAAGAGACCCAGTACTTC.

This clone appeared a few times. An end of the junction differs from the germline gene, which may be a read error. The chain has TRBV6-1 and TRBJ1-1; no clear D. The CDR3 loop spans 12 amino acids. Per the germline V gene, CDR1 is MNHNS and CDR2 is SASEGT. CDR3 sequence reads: CASSEEPLREVF. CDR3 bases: TGTGCCAGCAGTGAAGAGCCCCTGAGGGAGGTCTTT.

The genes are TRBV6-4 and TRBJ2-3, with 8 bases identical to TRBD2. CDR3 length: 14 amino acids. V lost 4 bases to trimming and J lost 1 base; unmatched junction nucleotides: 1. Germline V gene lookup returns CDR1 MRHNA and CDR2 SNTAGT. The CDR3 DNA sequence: TGTGCCAGCAGTGGGCGGGGGGGCACAGATACGCAGTATTTT. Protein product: CASSGRGGTDTQYF.

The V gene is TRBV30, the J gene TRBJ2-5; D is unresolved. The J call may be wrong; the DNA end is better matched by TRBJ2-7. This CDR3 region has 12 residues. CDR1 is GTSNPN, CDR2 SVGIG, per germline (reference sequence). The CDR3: CAWRPNPYEQYF. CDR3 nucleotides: TGTGCCTGGCGCCCCAATCCGTACGAGCAGTACTTC.

The CDR3 DNA reads as TGCGCCAGCAGCCAAGACCGGACTCAGCAGTACTTC. Its protein product is CASSQDRTQQYF. The J gene is TRBJ2-7, the V gene TRBV4-1, with D perhaps matching TRBD2 (5 bases). The ends were cut back, 0 bases at V and 8 bases at J, with 8 bases in the middle. This CDR3 comprises 12 residues. Germline V gene data show CDR1 as MGHRA and CDR2 as YSYEKL.